Shown below are 13 T cell receptor beta chains from a single sample sequenced in a study of shared clonotypes between healthy human individuals. The assay was immunoSEQ multiplex PCR, and TCRdb's table has in-frame clones only and misses some. The sample includes 2 million to 2.5 million clones, approximately 94% of them seen just once. The sample consisted of naive CD4+ T cells from PBMCs. Documented subset: CD45RA+ positively selected. The receptors were gathered from a man in his late teens or twenties in good health. Some clones in this sample may be carry-over from other donors' samples.

Only one count was recorded for this clone. This chain uses TRBV18 with TRBJ2-6, with D possibly matching TRBD2 (6 bases). Trimming removed 3 bases from V and 2 bases from J, with 17 bases in between. Germline V lookup: CDR1 KGHSH, CDR2 LQKENI. The CDR3 covers 18 residues. The CDR3 loop is CASSPRGSSSTGANVLTF. CDR3 DNA sequence: TGTGCCAGCTCACCGCGGGGCTCCTCTTCCACTGGGGCCAACGTCCTGACTTTC.

The V call is TRBV9, the J call TRBJ2-1, with D tentatively TRBD2 (7 bases). Trimming removed 0 bases from V and 10 bases from J, with 14 bases in between. Germline CDR1 SGDLS, CDR2 YYNGEE. The CDR3 runs to 14 residues. CDR3 nucleotides: TGTGCCAGCAGCGTAGAACCGGGGGGCCGGGAGCAGTTCTTC. Its protein is CASSVEPGGREQFF.

The rearrangement joins TRBV2 to TRBJ2-2; TRBD1 agrees at 7 bases. With 4 bases clipped from V and 4 bases from J, the junction kept 3 bases outside the gene matches. From germline, CDR1 is SNHLY and CDR2 FYNNEI. This CDR3 is 14 amino acids long. This CDR3 is CASSVGQSTGELFF. The CDR3 region has the DNA TGTGCCAGCAGTGTGGGACAGTCCACCGGGGAGCTGTTTTTT.

The chain employs TRBV18 and TRBJ2-3; TRBD2 is a possible D gene (6 bases). The germline V and J ends were trimmed by 6 bases and 2 bases, with 15 bases remaining between them. The germline V gene encodes CDR1 KGHSH and CDR2 LQKENI. CDR3 length equals 15 residues. CDR3 in DNA: TGTGCCAGCTCCCCCTTGAGCGGGCCCACAGATACGCAGTATTTT. It codes for CASSPLSGPTDTQYF.

The V gene is TRBV2, the J gene TRBJ1-1, with D possibly being TRBD1 (5 bases). Germline loops: CDR1 SNHLY, CDR2 FYNNEI. Trimming took 6 bases from V and 1 from J, leaving 9 bases between them. This CDR3 is built from 13 residues. This CDR3 is CASRRDENTEAFF. Written as DNA, the CDR3 is TGTGCCAGCAGGAGGGACGAGAACACTGAAGCTTTCTTT.

This clone was seen only a few times. The sample has other DNA sequences that encode this CDR3 too. CDR3 sequence: CASSELGGYNEQFF. As DNA, the CDR3 is TGTGCCAGCAGTGAATTGGGCGGCTACAATGAGCAGTTCTTC. V and J are TRBV25-1 and TRBJ2-1; no clear D. Between the trimmed V and J ends, which lost 1 base and 3 bases, there was a span of 7 bases. In germline, CDR1 is MGHDK, CDR2 SYGVNS. CDR3 length equals 14 residues.

This chain connects TRBV28 to TRBJ2-5; 9 bases agree with TRBD1. Looked up from germline, CDR1 is MDHEN and CDR2 is SYDVKM. The V and J ends lost 5 bases and 3 bases, in that order; junction bases with no gene match: 10. The CDR3 is 16 amino acids. CDR3 sequence (DNA): TGTGCCAGCAGTCCCTCGGCGGGACAGGGAGAAGAGACCCAGTACTTC. It is translated as CASSPSAGQGEETQYF.

The chain has TRBV19 and TRBJ2-7, with D perhaps assigned TRBD1 or TRBD2 (5 bases each). Trimming cost V 7 bases and J 3 bases, with 19 bases left between them. From germline, CDR1 is LNHDA and CDR2 SQIVND (reference sequence). The CDR3 is 15 residues long. The DNA of the CDR3 is TGTGCCAGTACCCCGGGTACGGGACGAAACTACGAGCAGTACTTC. Residues: CASTPGTGRNYEQYF.

This CDR3 reads CASSFRQGYGNTIYF. Written as DNA, the CDR3 is TGTGCCAGCAGCTTTCGACAGGGTTACGGAAACACCATATATTTT. J is TRBJ1-3 and V is TRBV7-2; 7 positions match TRBD1. Trimming at V came to 3 bases and at J to 4 bases, leaving 6 bases not matched to a gene. Germline V gene lookup returns CDR1 SGHTA and CDR2 FQGNSA. This CDR3 is built from 15 residues.

J is TRBJ2-5 and V is TRBV7-7; D is perhaps TRBD1 (5 bases). This CDR3 region has 13 residues. V shed 5 bases and J shed 7 bases, with 14 bases lying between them. The germline CDR1 and CDR2 sequences are SSHAT and FNYEAQ (reference sequence). In nucleotides, the CDR3 is TGTGCCAGCAGCACCGGTTCCCAGGGGACCCAGTACTTC. Amino acid sequence: CASSTGSQGTQYF. Together with reference TRBV7-7 and TRBJ2-5, the CDR3 gives the full variable domain: GAGVSQSPRYKVTKRGQDVTLRCDPISSHATLYWYQQALGQGPEFLTYFNYEAQPDKSGLPSDRFSAERPEGSISTLTIQRTEQRDSAMYRCASSTGSQGTQYFGPGTRLLVL.

The CDR3 DNA sequence: TGTGCCAGCAGCGTAGCTGGCGGGCCCACCTACGAGCAGTACTTC. Translation: CASSVAGGPTYEQYF. The V call is TRBV9, the J call TRBJ2-5; possible D gene TRBD2, 5 bases. The closer fit of TRBJ2-7 to the DNA end suggests the J call may be wrong. CDR1 is SGDLS, CDR2 YYNGEE, per germline. The CDR3 is 15 amino acids.

The V call is TRBV7-9, the J call TRBJ2-7, with 8 bases lining up with TRBD2. This CDR3 has 19 residues. CDR1 is SEHNR and CDR2 is FQNEAQ in the germline V gene (reference sequence). Trimming took 3 bases from V and 2 from J; bases not matched to a gene: 18. CDR3 DNA sequence: TGTGCCAGCAGCTTCCACCCTGGTCCCGTTAGCGGGGTGGCCTACGAGCAGTACTTC. Translating it yields CASSFHPGPVSGVAYEQYF.

The chain uses TRBV5-1 and TRBJ2-2; possibly TRBD1 for D (5 bases). CDR1 SGHRS and CDR2 YFSETQ come from the germline V gene. The CDR3 extends over 14 amino acids. V was shortened by 0 bases and J by 8 bases, with 11 bases between the two germline ends. The DNA for the CDR3 is TGCGCCAGCAGCTTGGCAGGGTTATCAGGGGAGCTGTTTTTT. This codes for CASSLAGLSGELFF.